This T cell receptor (beta chain) was documented in a study of Graves' ophthalmopathy and Graves' hyperthyroidism. In the study overall: No progression to ophthalmopathy over 18 months defined stable hyperthyroidism.

The study's findings and limits: Progression of ophthalmopathy was predicted by the model with around 70% sensitivity and approximately 72% specificity. Blood also harbored most expanded thyroid clonotypes above 0.001 frequency.

Trimming shortened V by 10 bases and J by 2 bases, and 15 bases separated the two germline ends. The CDR3 is 14 residues long. Germline V gene sequence: CDR1 ENHRY, CDR2 SYGVKD. Clinical symptoms, serum thyroxine, TRAb, thyroid ultrasound and orbital computed tomography formed the basis of diagnosis. This clonotype was counted many times. Its cognate antigen is unknown. CDR3 regions of TCR beta were amplified from RNA transcripts. The first round was an RT-PCR with HTBI primers, and the second round was a multiplex PCR. MiXCR, applied by TCRdb to the multiplex PCR reads, yields one record per CDR3 protein. The sample holds about 1.1 million distinct CDR3 sequences, approximately 35% seen once.

This TCR came from an adult man with Graves' hyperthyroidism. The chain carries TRBV10-3 and TRBJ1-5, with a possible D match to TRBD1 (5 bases). Sequenced material: peripheral blood or thyroid tissue (not recorded which). The CDR3 bases are TGTGCCACCCAGGGACGATCCGGCAATCAGCCCCAGCATTTT. Its protein is CATQGRSGNQPQHF.